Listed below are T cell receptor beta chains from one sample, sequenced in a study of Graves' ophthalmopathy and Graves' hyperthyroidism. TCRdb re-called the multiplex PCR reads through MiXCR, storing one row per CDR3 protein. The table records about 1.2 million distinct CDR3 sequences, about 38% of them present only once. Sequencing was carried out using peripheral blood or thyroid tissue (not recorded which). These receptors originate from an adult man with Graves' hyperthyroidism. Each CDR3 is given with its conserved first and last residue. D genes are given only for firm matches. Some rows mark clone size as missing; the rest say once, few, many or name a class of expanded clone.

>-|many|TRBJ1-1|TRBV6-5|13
CASSYRPAGEAFF
TGTGCCAGCAGTTACCGACCGGCAGGGGAAGCTTTCTTT
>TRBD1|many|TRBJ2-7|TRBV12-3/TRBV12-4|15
CASSRGRDRYYEQYF
TGTGCCAGCAGCCGCGGACGGGACAGGTACTACGAGCAGTACTTC
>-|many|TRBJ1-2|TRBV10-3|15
CAISATQGEGDGYTF
TGTGCCATCAGTGCGACACAGGGCGAAGGGGATGGCTACACCTTC
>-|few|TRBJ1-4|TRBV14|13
CASSHSHNEKLFF
TGTGCCAGCAGCCACAGCCATAATGAAAAACTGTTTTTT
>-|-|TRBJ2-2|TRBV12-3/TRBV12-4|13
CASSYGDAGELFF
TGTGCCAGCAGTTATGGGGACGCCGGGGAGCTGTTTTTT
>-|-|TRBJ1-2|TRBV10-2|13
CVSSLAGTYGYTF
TGTGTCAGCAGTTTGGCAGGGACATATGGCTACACCTTC
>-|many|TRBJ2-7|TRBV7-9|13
CASSLEGTHEQYF
TGTGCCAGCAGCTTGGAGGGGACCCACGAGCAGTACTTC
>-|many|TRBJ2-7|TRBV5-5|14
CASSREWVAYEQYF
TGTGCCAGCAGCCGAGAGTGGGTCGCCTACGAGCAGTACTTC
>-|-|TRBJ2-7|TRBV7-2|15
CASSLATGGSYGQYF
TGTGCCAGCAGCTTAGCGACAGGAGGCTCCTACGGGCAGTACTTC
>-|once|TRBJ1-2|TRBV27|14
CASSNGGGWHGYTF
TGTGCCAGCAGCAACGGTGGGGGGTGGCATGGCTACACCTTC
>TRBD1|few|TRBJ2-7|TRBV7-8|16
CASSLTPPGQGDEQYF
TGTGCCAGCAGTTTAACGCCGCCGGGACAGGGCGACGAGCAGTACTTC
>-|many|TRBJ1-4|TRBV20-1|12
CRAGTGSEKLFF
TGCAGAGCCGGGACGGGGAGTGAAAAACTGTTTTTT
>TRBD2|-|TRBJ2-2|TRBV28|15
CASSSAGTSAGELFF
TGTGCCAGCAGTAGTGCCGGGACTAGCGCCGGGGAGCTGTTTTTT
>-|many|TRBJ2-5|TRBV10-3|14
CAISAAKAIETQYF
TGTGCCATCTCGGCGGCGAAAGCGATAGAGACCCAGTACTTC
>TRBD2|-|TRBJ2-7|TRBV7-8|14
CASSTGLEVYEQYF
TGTGCCAGCAGTACGGGACTAGAAGTCTACGAGCAGTACTTC
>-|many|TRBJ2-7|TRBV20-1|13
CSLYRASAYEQYF
TGCAGCCTCTACAGGGCCTCCGCCTACGAGCAGTACTTC
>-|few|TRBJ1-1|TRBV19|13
CARGDLGDTEAFF
TGTGCCAGAGGGGACCTTGGGGACACTGAAGCTTTCTTT
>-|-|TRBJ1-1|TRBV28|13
CASSYYRVSGAFF
TGTGCCAGCAGTTACTACAGGGTTTCCGGGGCTTTCTTT
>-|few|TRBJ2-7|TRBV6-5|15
CASSYRSGAGYEQYF
TGTGCCAGCAGTTACCGATCCGGTGCCGGGTACGAGCAGTACTTC
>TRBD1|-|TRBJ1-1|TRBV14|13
CASSRYRGLLTFF
TGTGCCAGCAGCCGGTACAGGGGGCTTCTGACTTTCTTT
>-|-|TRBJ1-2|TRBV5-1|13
CASSFHSKGGYTF
TGCGCCAGCAGCTTTCACAGTAAGGGTGGCTACACCTTC
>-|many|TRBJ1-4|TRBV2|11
CASGPGEKLFF
TGTGCCAGTGGTCCCGGTGAAAAACTGTTTTTT
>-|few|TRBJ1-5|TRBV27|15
CASRNVGRGNQPQHF
TGTGCCAGCAGAAACGTAGGTCGGGGGAATCAGCCCCAGCATTTT
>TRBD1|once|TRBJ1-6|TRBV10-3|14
CAIGPGQDYSPLHF
TGTGCCATCGGTCCGGGACAGGATTATTCACCCCTCCATTTT
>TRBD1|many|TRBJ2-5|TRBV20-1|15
CSARKGGTGGETQYF
TGCAGTGCTAGGAAGGGGGGAACAGGGGGTGAGACCCAGTACTTC
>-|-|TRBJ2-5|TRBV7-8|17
CASSQGISAAIQETQYF
TGCGCCAGCAGCCAAGGGATCTCGGCAGCTATTCAAGAGACCCAGTACTTC
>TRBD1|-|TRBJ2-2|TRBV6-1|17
CASSYPIQGADTGELFF
TGTGCCAGCAGTTACCCAATCCAGGGGGCGGACACCGGGGAGCTGTTTTTT
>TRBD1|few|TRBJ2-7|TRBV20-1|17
CSATRDRVGMWSYEQYF
TGCAGTGCTACCCGGGACAGGGTGGGAATGTGGTCCTACGAGCAGTACTTC
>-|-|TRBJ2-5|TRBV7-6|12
CASTYGWETQYF
TGTGCCAGCACTTATGGTTGGGAGACCCAGTACTTC
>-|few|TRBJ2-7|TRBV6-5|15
CASSYEGTWPYEQYF
TGTGCCAGCAGTTACGAGGGTACCTGGCCCTACGAGCAGTACTTC
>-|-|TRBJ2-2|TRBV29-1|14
CSVGRAANTGELFF
TGCAGCGTTGGGCGGGCGGCGAACACCGGGGAGCTGTTTTTT
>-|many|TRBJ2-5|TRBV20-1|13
CSARPKKQETQYF
TGCAGTGCTAGACCAAAGAAACAAGAGACCCAGTACTTC
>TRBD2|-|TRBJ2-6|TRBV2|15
CASGAGGSGANVLTF
TGTGCCAGCGGAGCGGGGGGCTCTGGGGCCAACGTCCTGACTTTC
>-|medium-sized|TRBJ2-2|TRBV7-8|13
CASSLGYTGELFF
TGTGCCAGCAGCTTAGGGTACACCGGGGAGCTGTTTTTT
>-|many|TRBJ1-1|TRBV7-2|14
CASSYSPRGAGAFF
TGTGCCAGCAGCTACTCTCCCAGGGGCGCGGGAGCTTTCTTT
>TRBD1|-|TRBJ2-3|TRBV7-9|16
CASSSWTGESTDTQYF
TGTGCCAGCAGTTCCTGGACAGGGGAGAGCACAGATACGCAGTATTTT
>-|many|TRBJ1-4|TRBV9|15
CASSTQQGSNEKLFF
TGTGCCAGCAGCACCCAACAGGGCTCTAATGAAAAACTGTTTTTT
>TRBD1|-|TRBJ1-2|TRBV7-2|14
CASSLGGTGNGYTF
TGTGCCAGCAGCTTAGGTGGGACAGGGAATGGCTACACCTTC
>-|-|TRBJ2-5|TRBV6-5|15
CASSYSSRGRQPQYF
TGTGCCAGCAGTTACTCGAGCAGGGGAAGGCAGCCCCAGTACTTC
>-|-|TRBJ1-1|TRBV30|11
CAWGHNTEAFF
TGTGCCTGGGGACATAACACTGAAGCTTTCTTT
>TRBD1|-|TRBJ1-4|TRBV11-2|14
CASSQGDRVEKLFF
TGTGCCAGCAGCCAAGGGGACAGGGTAGAAAAACTGTTTTTT
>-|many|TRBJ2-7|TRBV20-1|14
CSASRVLIPIEQYF
TGCAGTGCTAGTCGGGTCCTGATTCCCATCGAGCAGTACTTC
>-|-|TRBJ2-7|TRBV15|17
CATSRGSAGRSSYEQYF
TGTGCCACCAGCAGAGGGTCGGCGGGCAGGTCCTCCTACGAGCAGTACTTC
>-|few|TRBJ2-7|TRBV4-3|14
CASSQGLHLGEQYF
TGCGCCAGCAGCCAAGGACTCCACCTGGGGGAGCAGTACTTC
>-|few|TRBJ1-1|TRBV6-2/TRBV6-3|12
CASNWGDTEAFF
TGTGCCAGCAATTGGGGGGACACTGAAGCTTTCTTT
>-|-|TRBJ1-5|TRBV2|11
CASSEQDPLHF
TGTGCCAGCAGTGAACAGGACCCCCTGCATTTT
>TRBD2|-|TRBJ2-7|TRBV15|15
CATSRVGRAVHEQYF
TGTGCCACCAGCAGGGTCGGGAGGGCCGTCCACGAGCAGTACTTC
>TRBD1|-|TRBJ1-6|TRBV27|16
CASSSLDRVGNSPLHF
TGTGCCAGCAGTTCCTTGGACAGGGTGGGGAATTCACCCCTCCACTTT
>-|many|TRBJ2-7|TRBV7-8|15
CASSLTQGGYYEQYF
TGTGCCAGCAGCTTAACCCAGGGGGGCTACTACGAGCAGTACTTC
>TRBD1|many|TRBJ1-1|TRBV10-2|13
CASSPGQGREAFF
TGCGCCAGCAGCCCGGGACAGGGTCGGGAAGCTTTCTTT
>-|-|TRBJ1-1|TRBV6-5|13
CASIQGTNTEAFF
TGTGCCAGTATACAGGGAACGAACACTGAAGCTTTCTTT
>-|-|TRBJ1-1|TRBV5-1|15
CASSPLQGMNTEAFF
TGCGCCAGCAGCCCCTTACAGGGTATGAACACTGAAGCTTTCTTT
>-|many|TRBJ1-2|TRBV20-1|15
CSARDAQVRGKGYTF
TGCAGTGCTAGAGATGCTCAGGTTCGGGGTAAGGGCTACACCTTC
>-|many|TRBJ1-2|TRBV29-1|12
CSVEDPRVGYTF
TGCAGCGTTGAAGATCCGCGAGTAGGCTACACCTTC
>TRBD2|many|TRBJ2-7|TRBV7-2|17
CASSLGSGAGGSYEQYF
TGTGCCAGCAGCTTAGGGAGCGGAGCGGGAGGATCCTACGAGCAGTACTTC
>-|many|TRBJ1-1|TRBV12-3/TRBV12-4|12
CASSATRIVAFF
TGTGCCAGCAGCGCAACCCGGATCGTGGCTTTCTTT
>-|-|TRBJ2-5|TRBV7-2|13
CASSLDTGETQYF
TGTGCCAGCAGCTTGGACACCGGGGAGACCCAGTACTTC
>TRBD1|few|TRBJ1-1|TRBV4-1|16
CASSQPRAPRGLGAFF
TGCGCCAGCAGCCAACCCCGGGCACCCAGGGGGCTTGGAGCTTTCTTT
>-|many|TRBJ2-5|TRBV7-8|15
CASSLIGGPGETQYF
TGTGCCAGCAGCTTAATCGGGGGACCGGGAGAGACCCAGTACTTC